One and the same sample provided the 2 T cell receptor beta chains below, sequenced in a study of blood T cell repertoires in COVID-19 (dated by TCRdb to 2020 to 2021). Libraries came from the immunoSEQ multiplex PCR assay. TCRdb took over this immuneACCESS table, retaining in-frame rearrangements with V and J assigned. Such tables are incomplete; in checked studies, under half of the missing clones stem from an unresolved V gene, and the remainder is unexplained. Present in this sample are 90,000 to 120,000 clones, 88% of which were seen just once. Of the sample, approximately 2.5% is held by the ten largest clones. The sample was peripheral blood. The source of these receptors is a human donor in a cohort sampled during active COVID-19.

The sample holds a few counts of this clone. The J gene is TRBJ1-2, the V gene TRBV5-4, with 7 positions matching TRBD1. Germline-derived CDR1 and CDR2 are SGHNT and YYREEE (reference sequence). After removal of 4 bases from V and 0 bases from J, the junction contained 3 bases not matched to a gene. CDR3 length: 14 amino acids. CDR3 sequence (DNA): TGTGCCAGCAGCCGGGACAGTTCTAACTATGGCTACACCTTC. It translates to CASSRDSSNYGYTF.

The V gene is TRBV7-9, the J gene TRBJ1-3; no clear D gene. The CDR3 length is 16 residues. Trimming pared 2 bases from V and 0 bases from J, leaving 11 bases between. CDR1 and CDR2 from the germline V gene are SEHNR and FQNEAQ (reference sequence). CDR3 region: CASSLSPVSSGNTIYF. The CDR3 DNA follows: TGTGCCAGCAGCTTAAGCCCCGTGAGCTCTGGAAACACCATATATTTT.